This TCR beta chain is from a study of cytomegalovirus exposure and HLA in healthy donors. Study-level results: In vitro, a few CMV-associated chains proved specific for CMV antigens. A later analysis found first-cohort TCR clusters tended to co-occur in the 90 to 150 validation repertoires.

Profiled with immunoSEQ multiplex PCR; TCRdb holds only in-frame clones, not every one. This sample yields 150,000 to 200,000 clones, of which roughly 84% are seen a single time; approximately 10% belongs to the top ten. As for this clone: Antigen specificity is unknown.

The sequencing input was PBMCs. The receptor was isolated from a man aged 25 to 45 in good health and CMV-seropositive.

The CDR3 loop is CASSLLQGRPQHF. The CDR3 DNA sequence: TGTGCCAGCAGTTTATTACAGGGGCGGCCCCAGCATTTT. V gene TRBV28 combines with J gene TRBJ1-5, with 7 bases matching TRBD1. V dropped 1 base and J dropped 9; count of bases not matched to a gene: 3. The CDR3 spans 13 residues. Germline assignment: CDR1 MDHEN and CDR2 SYDVKM.